This TCR beta chain was captured by sequencing in a study of cytomegalovirus exposure and HLA in healthy donors. About the study: Researchers found that just over 80% of around 400 genotyped donors fell within the Caucasian-associated ancestry cluster.

Concerning this clone: What it binds is not known.

With 0 bases removed from V and 0 bases from J, the gap between germline ends came to 8 bases. This CDR3 is 15 amino acids long. The V gene's germline CDR1 is MNHEY and CDR2 SVGAGI. Vbeta (60) and Jbeta (13) primers were used in the PCR. Produced via immunoSEQ multiplex PCR; TCRdb's table is partial and in-frame only. The table includes 150,000 to 200,000 clones, approximately 80% detected once. Study observations and caveats: As a later analysis revealed, most CMV-associated TCR beta chains appeared HLA-restricted. Serostatus for CMV was the only available immune exposure information. Trimming of TCR beta V- and J-genes showed a link, identified in a later analysis, to a missense DCLRE1C variant.

Sequencing was performed on PBMCs. The sequence came from a middle-aged woman in good health and CMV-seronegative. The chain recombines TRBV6-5 with TRBJ1-2; tentative D call: TRBD1 (5 bases). In nucleotides, the CDR3 is TGTGCCAGCAGTTACTCCTCGGGGGCTAACTATGGCTACACCTTC. As protein: CASSYSSGANYGYTF.